A selection of T cell receptor beta chains follows, all from one sample in a study of graft-versus-host responses after intestinal transplantation. The protocol was immunoSEQ multiplex PCR, while the TCRdb copy is restricted to in-frame clones and leaves out a portion. The table includes 75,000 to 95,000 clones, around 93% detected once. Their antigen targets remain unknown. The specimen was unstimulated CD8+ T cells sorted from spleen or lymph node cells, collected before intestinal transplant. The receptors were gathered from a human donor who received an intestinal transplant. CDR3s include the opening cysteine and the closing phenylalanine or tryptophan. D genes are given only for firm matches. Not all rows give a size; the values are once, few, many and, for expanded clones, a class.

v_call	j_call	d_call	clone_size	cdr3_nt	cdr3_aa
TRBV6-5	TRBJ1-2	NA	once	TGTGCCAGCAGTCCCTCCGCAGGGCTCTATGGCTACACCTTC	CASSPSAGLYGYTF
TRBV5-6	TRBJ1-1	NA	NA	TGTGCCAGCAGCTTGGCCCGAAACTTGACAAGACCGAACACTGAAGCTTTCTTT	CASSLARNLTRPNTEAFF
TRBV30	TRBJ2-1	NA	NA	TGTGCCTGGAGCCCGAGCTCCTACAATGAGCAGTTCTTC	CAWSPSSYNEQFF
TRBV9	TRBJ2-4	TRBD1	NA	TGTGCCAGCAGCGACGACAGGGGAGGAGACATTCAGTACTTC	CASSDDRGGDIQYF
TRBV10-3	TRBJ1-6	NA	NA	TGTGCGTCGTCGGAAAACTCCTTACCGAGGAATTCACCCCTCCACTTT	CASSENSLPRNSPLHF
TRBV7-7	TRBJ1-2	NA	NA	TGTGCCAGCAGCCGCGTGGGGGGAAGGAACTATGGCTACACCTTC	CASSRVGGRNYGYTF
TRBV15	TRBJ2-7	NA	once	TGTGCCACCAGCGCGGGACGGGGTACCGAGCAGTACTTC	CATSAGRGTEQYF
TRBV10-3	TRBJ2-7	TRBD1	once	TGTGCCATCAGGGATGCCGGGACAGACCTTTACTTC	CAIRDAGTDLYF
TRBV7-8	TRBJ2-3	TRBD1	NA	TGTGCCAGCAGCGCCACAGGGGGCTGGGGCACAGATACGCAGTATTTT	CASSATGGWGTDTQYF
TRBV6-5	TRBJ2-7	TRBD1	NA	TGTGCCAGCAGTGACCCTCGGACAGGTTACGAGCAGTACTTC	CASSDPRTGYEQYF
TRBV6-5	TRBJ1-1	NA	once	TGTGCCACCTCTCCAGTTGAAGCTTTCTTT	CATSPVEAFF
TRBV27	TRBJ2-7	TRBD2	NA	TGTGCCAGCAGTTTAACGGGGGGTAACCCTTACGAGCAGTACTTC	CASSLTGGNPYEQYF
TRBV27	TRBJ2-1	NA	NA	TGTGCCAGCAGTTTTACGACAGTCCCCTCTTACAATGAGCAGTTCTTC	CASSFTTVPSYNEQFF
TRBV18	TRBJ1-1	NA	NA	TGTGCCAGCTCACTGGTCGGGGAGGGAAAGAACACTGAAGCTTTCTTT	CASSLVGEGKNTEAFF
TRBV19	TRBJ1-1	NA	NA	TGTGCCAGTAGTATCGTATCGGGGAGCACTGAAGCTTTCTTT	CASSIVSGSTEAFF
TRBV19	TRBJ2-7	TRBD1	NA	TGTGCCAGTAGTTCGCCAGGGGGCGTCTACGAGCAGTACTTC	CASSSPGGVYEQYF
TRBV19	TRBJ2-1	TRBD1	NA	TGTGCCAGTAGTATTGGCGTCACCGGGGACAGGGCGATCGATGAGCAGTTCTTC	CASSIGVTGDRAIDEQFF
TRBV5-1	TRBJ1-1	NA	once	TGCGCCAGCAGCTTGGGGTACGGGGAGACTGAAGCTTTCTTT	CASSLGYGETEAFF